This T cell receptor beta chain derives from a study of blood T cell repertoires in COVID-19. For the study at large: Acute-phase and convalescent COVID-19 samples originated in the United States, Italy and Spain. T cells, B-cell-depleted T cells, or PBMCs supplied cDNA or gDNA.

Germline assignment: CDR1 LNHDA and CDR2 SQIVND (reference sequence). This CDR3 has 13 residues. V was cut by 0 bases and J by 6 bases, with 6 bases left in between. As handled by the study authors: Cell counts per sample came from amplifying reference gene primers. The method was immunoSEQ multiplex PCR; TCRdb's version includes in-frame clones alone and lacks a portion of them. V, J and clone size were drawn from that table, and D and trimming were deduced from the DNA. This sample has about 44,000 clones; about 89% occur once, and the top ten carry roughly 16%. The sample taken for sequencing was peripheral blood. This chain uses TRBV19 with TRBJ1-5; D is uncertain. This TCR came from a man between 65 and 85 years old with active COVID-19. CDR3 loop: CASSIDLFQPQHF. CDR3 nucleotide sequence: TGTGCCAGTAGTATAGATCTATTTCAGCCCCAGCATTTT.